The 15 T cell receptor beta chains reported below all come from one sample, sequenced in a study of T cell responses to AZD1222 COVID-19 vaccine listed by TCRdb under 2021. Library preparation used the immunoSEQ multiplex PCR assay. TCRdb stores this immuneACCESS table with in-frame sequences only. Part of the clones is absent; in the studies checked, under half of the shortfall reflects unresolved V genes, and no reason is known for the rest. Across this sample there are around 150,000 clones, with 92% seen only once. The ten largest account for approximately 3.3% of the sample. The time point label for this specimen denotes: about 28 days (+/-7) after the second vaccine dose. Sequencing used peripheral blood, obtained 28 days after the second AZD1222 dose. These receptors were taken from an adult who received the AZD1222 COVID-19 vaccine.

The CDR3 sequence: CASAPGQGESEQFF. As DNA, the CDR3 is TGCGCCAGCGCTCCGGGACAGGGGGAGAGTGAGCAGTTCTTC. This chain connects TRBV5-1 to TRBJ2-1; 11 bases match TRBD1. The V gene end was trimmed by 7 bases and the J gene end by 9 bases; junction bases not matched to a gene: 9. The germline gives CDR1 SGHRS, CDR2 YFSETQ. The CDR3 length is 14 residues.

A word on this clone: The junction and the germline gene differ at one end; a read error may be behind it. The rearrangement links TRBV9 to TRBJ1-2; D not certain. Germline V gene sequence: CDR1 SGDLS, CDR2 YYNGEE. There are 14 residues in the CDR3. The CDR3 is CASSPPSARLGIDF. As DNA, the CDR3 is TGTGCCAGCAGCCCCCCTTCGGCCAGGCTGGGCATAGACTTC.

V gene TRBV18 combines with J gene TRBJ2-7, with TRBD1 identical over 7 bases. CDR3 length: 14 residues. J gave up 1 base and V 3 bases, and 3 bases lay outside the gene matches. Germline V lookup: CDR1 KGHSH, CDR2 LQKENI. CDR3 loop: CASSPDRNSYEQYF. DNA for the CDR3: TGTGCCAGCTCACCGGACAGGAATTCCTACGAGCAGTACTTC.

The genes are TRBV7-2 and TRBJ1-3; unclear D gene. Per the germline V gene, CDR1 is SGHTA and CDR2 is FQGNSA. Trimming took off 5 bases at V and 4 bases at J, with 12 bases between the two ends. CDR3 length equals 14 residues. Here the CDR3 reads CASSPRATGNTIYF. CDR3 DNA: TGTGCCAGCAGCCCCCGGGCCACCGGAAACACCATATATTTT.

V usage is TRBV5-1 and J usage is TRBJ1-4, with 7 nucleotides matching TRBD1. Germline CDR1 and CDR2: SGHRS and YFSETQ. Trimming cost V 3 bases and J 5 bases; bases outside gene matches: 7. This CDR3 region has 15 residues. The CDR3 loop is CASSSLGGQNEKLFF. The CDR3 DNA is TGCGCCAGCAGCTCATTAGGGGGCCAAAATGAAAAACTGTTTTTT.

This chain uses TRBV5-5 with TRBJ2-7, with D hard to call. Per germline, CDR1 SGHKS and CDR2 YYEKEE (reference sequence). CDR3 length: 15 amino acids. Trimming left V 0 bases short and J 0 bases short, with 10 bases between. CDR3 sequence: CASSLVPGDSYEQYF. The CDR3 DNA reads as TGTGCCAGCAGCTTGGTGCCAGGCGACTCCTACGAGCAGTACTTC.

The chain recombines TRBV9 with TRBJ2-5; 7 positions match TRBD2. CDR3 size: 14 residues. The germline V gene has CDR1 SGDLS and CDR2 YYNGEE. The J segment lost 5 bases and the V segment lost 2 bases, leaving 6 bases of the junction unmatched. The CDR3 spells CASSVGQGGETQYF. CDR3 bases: TGTGCCAGCAGCGTTGGGCAGGGAGGGGAGACCCAGTACTTC.

This chain links TRBV19 with TRBJ1-5; D is undetermined. The germline V and J ends were trimmed by 4 bases and 1 base, with 14 bases remaining between them. CDR1 is LNHDA and CDR2 is SQIVND in the germline V gene (reference sequence). The CDR3 has 16 residues. Here the CDR3 DNA reads TGTGCCAGTAGTAGGGGAAGTATGGTGAGCAATCAGCCCCAGCATTTT. Translation gives CASSRGSMVSNQPQHF.

The gene calls are TRBV11-2 and TRBJ1-5; no clear D. CDR1 and CDR2 (germline): SGHAT, FQNNGV. The CDR3 is made up of 13 amino acids. V lost 5 bases and J 4 bases, leaving 9 bases between the germline ends. This chain's CDR3 is CASSREPNQPQHF. The CDR3 DNA reads TGTGCCAGCAGCCGAGAGCCTAATCAGCCCCAGCATTTT.

This clone came up once. The V call is TRBV9, the J call TRBJ1-6; the D is unclear. The CDR3 runs to 15 residues. V lost 1 base, J lost 6 bases, and 11 bases lay in between. Germline CDR1 SGDLS, CDR2 YYNGEE. This chain's CDR3 is CASSVSGDLNSPLHF. Written as DNA, the CDR3 is TGTGCCAGCAGCGTATCCGGTGACCTTAATTCACCCCTCCACTTT.

The chain employs TRBV27 and TRBJ2-1, with 12 bases aligning to TRBD2. This CDR3 contains 14 residues. Per the germline V gene, CDR1 is MNHEY and CDR2 is SMNVEV (reference sequence). After removal of 5 bases from V and 10 bases from J, the junction contained 6 bases not matched to a gene. In nucleotides, the CDR3 is TGTGCCAGCAGTCAGCTAGCGGGAGGGGACGAGCAGTTCTTC. Translated, it gives CASSQLAGGDEQFF.

The V and J genes are TRBV24-1 and TRBJ2-7, with TRBD1 as a possible D gene (7 bases). CDR1 KGHDR and CDR2 SFDVKD come from the germline V gene. The germline V and J ends were trimmed by 0 bases and 2 bases, with 16 bases remaining between them. This CDR3 contains 17 residues. CDR3 bases: TGTGCCACCAGTGATTTGAACCCAGCAGGGGGGACCTACGAGCAGTACTTC. Amino acid sequence: CATSDLNPAGGTYEQYF.

The CDR3 here is CASTPGQAHIWGTGELFF. CDR3 DNA sequence: TGTGCCAGTACTCCGGGACAGGCCCATATTTGGGGCACCGGGGAGCTGTTTTTT. This chain joins TRBV2 and TRBJ2-2, with 8 bases lining up with TRBD1. Losses at the gene ends were 9 bases for V and 4 bases for J; bases not matched to a gene: 19. This CDR3 region has 18 residues. CDR1 is SNHLY, CDR2 FYNNEI, per germline.

A single count supports this clone. The chain has TRBV2 and TRBJ1-3; D uncertain. The ends were cut back, 3 bases at V and 0 bases at J, with 9 bases in the middle. The CDR3 sequence is 15 residues long. Looked up from germline, CDR1 is SNHLY and CDR2 is FYNNEI. For the CDR3, the DNA is TGTGCCAGCAGTGAGGGGTCCGCCTCTGGAAACACCATATATTTT. The encoded protein is CASSEGSASGNTIYF.

This clone appeared once. The J gene is TRBJ2-1, the V gene TRBV12-5; D unclear. This CDR3 region has 15 residues. CDR1 and CDR2 (germline): LGHNT, FRNRAP. V was trimmed by 2 bases and J by 5 bases, leaving 13 bases between them. The CDR3 loop is CASGLSPSHHNEQFF. CDR3 DNA: TGTGCTAGTGGTTTGTCGCCCTCACACCACAATGAGCAGTTCTTC.